These 31 T cell receptor beta chains were sequenced from one sample in a study of cytomegalovirus exposure and HLA in healthy donors. The method was immunoSEQ multiplex PCR; TCRdb's version includes in-frame clones alone and lacks a portion of them. The sample records about 120,000 clones, roughly 83% being singletons. Sequenced material: PBMCs. The receptors come from a man aged 18 to 29 in good health and CMV-seronegative.

This clone was seen more than once but under ten times. This rearrangement joins TRBV7-8 to TRBJ1-1; no firm D call. The CDR3 spans 13 residues. Trimming took off 0 bases at V and 7 bases at J, with 9 bases between the two ends. CDR1 and CDR2 from the germline V gene are SGHVS and FQNEAQ. CDR3 in amino acids: CASSLASQLEAFF. The CDR3 DNA reads as TGTGCCAGCAGCTTAGCTAGCCAGCTTGAAGCTTTCTTT.

This sequence joins TRBV29-1 and TRBJ2-7; a weak D match, TRBD2 (5 bases). CDR3 length: 12 amino acids. Germline loops: CDR1 SQVTM, CDR2 ANQGSEA. V lost 7 bases, J lost 1 base, and 11 bases lay in between. CDR3 sequence (DNA): TGCAGCGCCCAGGCGGGTTCCTACGAGCAGTACTTC. Amino acids: CSAQAGSYEQYF.

This chain links TRBV30 with TRBJ1-1, with 9 bases fitting TRBD1. The V gene's germline CDR1 is GTSNPN and CDR2 SVGIG (reference sequence). This CDR3 contains 13 residues. J gave up 4 bases and V 2 bases, and 2 bases lay outside the gene matches. CDR3 loop: CAWSKDRGTEAFF. As DNA, the CDR3 is TGTGCCTGGAGTAAGGACAGGGGCACTGAAGCTTTCTTT.

V usage is TRBV27 and J usage is TRBJ2-7; D is undetermined. The CDR3 totals 15 residues. Germline CDR1 and CDR2: MNHEY and SMNVEV (reference sequence). V gave up 5 bases and J gave up 2 bases, with 16 bases separating them. The CDR3 reads CASSQLSADPYEQYF. The DNA of the CDR3 is TGTGCCAGCAGTCAACTGAGCGCCGATCCCTACGAGCAGTACTTC.

J is TRBJ1-1 and V is TRBV30; the D is unclear. This CDR3 is 13 amino acids long. Germline V gives CDR1 GTSNPN, CDR2 SVGIG (reference sequence). Trimming stripped 4 bases from V and 4 bases from J, with 13 bases between. The CDR3 protein is CAWTLADGTEAFF. The CDR3, as DNA: TGTGCCTGGACACTTGCTGATGGCACTGAAGCTTTCTTT. Filled out from reference TRBV30 and TRBJ1-1, the complete variable domain reads SQTIHQWPATLVQPVGSPLSLECTVEGTSNPNLYWYRQAAGRGLQLLFYSVGIGQISSEVPQNLSASRPQDRQFILSSKKLLLSDSGFYLCAWTLADGTEAFFGQGTRLTVV.

This clone has more than one count but fewer than ten. The chain has TRBV5-1 and TRBJ1-6; maybe TRBD1 (5 bases). The CDR3 loop spans 15 amino acids. CDR1 is SGHRS and CDR2 is YFSETQ in the germline V gene. V dropped 4 bases and J dropped 5 bases, with 13 bases sitting between them. Written as DNA, the CDR3 is TGCGCCAGCAGCCCCCGTGGACAAAATAATTCACCCCTCCACTTT. Amino acids: CASSPRGQNNSPLHF.

The chain recombines TRBV30 with TRBJ2-7; the D gene is possibly TRBD1 (7 bases). Trimming left V 0 bases short and J 2 bases short, with 11 bases between. CDR3 length: 14 residues. Germline CDR1 and CDR2: GTSNPN and SVGIG (reference sequence). The DNA of the CDR3 is TGTGCCTGGAGTGTAGGAGGGGGCGCCTACGAGCAGTACTTC. It yields the protein CAWSVGGGAYEQYF.

This chain uses TRBV11-2 with TRBJ2-7; maybe TRBD1 (6 bases). Germline V gene sequence: CDR1 SGHAT, CDR2 FQNNGV. Trimming took off 1 base at V and 3 bases at J, with 13 bases between the two ends. The CDR3 covers 15 residues. The chain's CDR3 is CASSLARGSFYEQYF. In DNA, the CDR3 is TGTGCCAGCAGCTTAGCCAGGGGATCCTTCTACGAGCAGTACTTC.

The chain employs TRBV6-1 and TRBJ1-3; 8 positions agree with TRBD1. Germline V gives CDR1 MNHNS, CDR2 SASEGT. Trimming at V came to 6 bases and at J to 2 bases, leaving 3 bases not matched to a gene. This CDR3 contains 14 residues. The CDR3 nucleotides are TGTGCCAGCAGCGACAGGGGTCCTGGAAACACCATATATTTT. Its translation is CASSDRGPGNTIYF.

The rearrangement links TRBV5-6 to TRBJ1-1, with no clear D. The germline V gene encodes CDR1 SGHDT and CDR2 YYEEEE. Trimming left V 0 bases short and J 8 bases short, with 8 bases between. CDR3 length: 12 amino acids. The CDR3 DNA sequence: TGTGCCAGCAGCTTGGTTGCCGGGGAAGCTTTCTTT. As protein: CASSLVAGEAFF.

In this sample, this clone turned up once. This rearrangement joins TRBV30 to TRBJ1-1; D ambiguous. Germline CDR1 and CDR2: GTSNPN and SVGIG (reference sequence). Between the trimmed V and J ends, which lost 0 bases and 1 base, there was a span of 9 bases. The CDR3 loop spans 14 amino acids. The DNA for the CDR3 is TGTGCCTGGAGTGTGGGCGTGAGGAACACTGAAGCTTTCTTT. Encoded protein: CAWSVGVRNTEAFF.

The V gene is TRBV30, the J gene TRBJ2-2, with 13 nucleotides matching TRBD2. J gave up 6 bases and V 5 bases, and 6 bases lay outside the gene matches. This CDR3 spans 15 amino acids. Germline lookup yields CDR1 GTSNPN and CDR2 SVGIG (reference sequence). CDR3 residues: CAWLTSGGAAGELFF. The CDR3 DNA follows: TGTGCCTGGCTCACTAGCGGGGGGGCAGCCGGGGAGCTGTTTTTT.

This clone came up a few times. J is TRBJ1-6 and V is TRBV6-1; D is perhaps TRBD1 (6 bases). Trimming removed 0 bases at V and 10 bases at J, with 13 bases between. This CDR3 has 15 residues. Germline loops: CDR1 MNHNS, CDR2 SASEGT. The CDR3 nucleotides are TGTGCCAGCAGTGAAGCCCCAGGGGAACAATCACCCCTCCACTTT. It specifies CASSEAPGEQSPLHF.

The V call is TRBV7-8, the J call TRBJ1-4; 11 nucleotides line up with TRBD1. This CDR3 is 15 amino acids long. Looked up from germline, CDR1 is SGHVS and CDR2 is FQNEAQ. V dropped 4 bases and J dropped 7; count of bases not matched to a gene: 5. CDR3 DNA sequence: TGTGCCAGCAGCTCCGCCGGGACAGGGGGTGAAAAACTGTTTTTT. It codes for CASSSAGTGGEKLFF.

This rearrangement joins TRBV6-1 to TRBJ2-2, with 9 bases fitting TRBD2. The ends lost 4 bases at V and 7 bases at J; junction bases unmatched: 10. CDR1 and CDR2 (germline): MNHNS, SASEGT. The CDR3 length is 16 residues. The CDR3 sequence: CASSGPAGGLGGELFF. DNA of the CDR3: TGTGCCAGCAGTGGTCCCGCGGGGGGGCTTGGCGGGGAGCTGTTTTTT.

The J gene is TRBJ1-5, the V gene TRBV27; D remains unclear. Trimming stripped 2 bases from V and 5 bases from J, with 7 bases between. The CDR3 spans 13 residues. Germline lookup yields CDR1 MNHEY and CDR2 SMNVEV (reference sequence). CDR3 DNA sequence: TGTGCCAGCAGTTTAGTGAGTCATCAGCCCCAGCATTTT. This encodes CASSLVSHQPQHF.

This clone is a singleton in its sample. V is TRBV6-5 and J is TRBJ2-1; D unclear. Per the germline V gene, CDR1 is MNHEY and CDR2 is SVGAGI. V lost 2 bases, J lost 0 bases, and 8 bases lay in between. The CDR3 extends over 15 amino acids. The CDR3 DNA sequence: TGTGCCAGCAGTTACGCCCCCGGCTCCTACAATGAGCAGTTCTTC. Translating it yields CASSYAPGSYNEQFF.

The genes are TRBV5-4 and TRBJ1-4; 7 positions agree with TRBD1. Germline assignment: CDR1 SGHNT and CDR2 YYREEE (reference sequence). The CDR3 totals 12 residues. The V gene end was trimmed by 4 bases and the J gene end by 8 bases; junction bases not matched to a gene: 2. CDR3 nucleotide sequence: TGTGCCAGCAGCACGACAGGGGAAAAACTGTTTTTT. Encoded protein: CASSTTGEKLFF.

The chain uses TRBV1 and TRBJ1-1; TRBD1 was called by the table and not checked on the DNA. TRBV1 is assigned pseudogene status. This CDR3 has 14 amino acids. Written as DNA, the CDR3 is TGCACCAGCAGCCAAGCCAGGGGGGACACTGAAGCTTTCTTT. Its protein is CTSSQARGDTEAFF.

The rearrangement uses TRBV5-1 and TRBJ2-7, with 9 nucleotides matching TRBD1. Trimming at V came to 4 bases and at J to 4 bases, leaving 6 bases not matched to a gene. The CDR3 is 14 amino acids. Germline V gene data show CDR1 as SGHRS and CDR2 as YFSETQ. CDR3 in DNA: TGCGCCAGCAGCCCCACAGGGGGCAGATACGAGCAGTACTTC. Translating it yields CASSPTGGRYEQYF.

DNA of the CDR3: TGCGCCAGCAGCTTCTTGGGAGCGGGGGGGCCATACAATGAGCAGTTCTTC. It codes for CASSFLGAGGPYNEQFF. This chain connects TRBV5-1 to TRBJ2-1; 10 bases line up with TRBD2. This CDR3 is 17 amino acids long. J lost 4 bases, V lost 2 bases, and 9 bases had no gene match. Germline V lookup: CDR1 SGHRS, CDR2 YFSETQ.

The chain combines TRBV30 with TRBJ2-3; possibly TRBD2 for D (6 bases). The germline V gene has CDR1 GTSNPN and CDR2 SVGIG (reference sequence). Trimming removed 3 bases at V and 2 bases at J, with 12 bases between. The CDR3 loop spans 14 amino acids. This CDR3 reads CAWSAGLTTDTQYF. In nucleotides, the CDR3 is TGTGCCTGGAGCGCGGGACTTACCACAGATACGCAGTATTTT.

The chain employs TRBV7-2 and TRBJ1-6, with D maybe TRBD1 (5 bases). This CDR3 is 12 amino acids long. CDR1 and CDR2 from the germline V gene are SGHTA and FQGNSA. V lost 10 bases to trimming and J lost 7 bases, with 11 bases between them. The CDR3 nucleotides are TGTGCCATCCGGGCAGGGAATTCACCCCTCCACTTT. Translating it yields CAIRAGNSPLHF.

The chain carries TRBV7-2 and TRBJ1-1, with a weak D call TRBD1 (5 bases). CDR3 length: 13 amino acids. V lost 1 base and J lost 6, with 9 bases in between. Germline assignment: CDR1 SGHTA and CDR2 FQGNSA. The DNA of the CDR3 is TGTGCCAGCAGCTTAGGATTGGGGCCTGAAGCTTTCTTT. Protein sequence: CASSLGLGPEAFF.

This chain joins TRBV18 and TRBJ2-5; D is ambiguous. CDR1 is KGHSH and CDR2 is LQKENI in the germline V gene. This CDR3 contains 12 residues. V was shortened by 2 bases and J by 6 bases, with 7 bases between the two germline ends. CDR3 loop: CASSPVGQTQYF. The DNA of the CDR3 is TGTGCCAGCTCACCAGTTGGCCAGACCCAGTACTTC.

In DNA, the CDR3 is TGTGCCAGTAGTCGACAGGGCAGGCGTCAGCCCCAGCATTTT. Translation: CASSRQGRRQPQHF. This chain connects TRBV19 to TRBJ1-5; 7 bases fit TRBD1. Germline loops: CDR1 LNHDA, CDR2 SQIVND (reference sequence). The CDR3 totals 14 residues. V lost 5 bases to trimming and J lost 6 bases; unmatched junction nucleotides: 7.

This chain joins TRBV12-5 and TRBJ2-7; a possible D gene is TRBD1 (5 bases). The CDR3 covers 17 residues. CDR1 and CDR2 (germline): LGHNT, FRNRAP. V was trimmed by 0 bases and J by 2 bases, leaving 17 bases between them. The CDR3 nucleotides read TGTGCTAGTGGTTTGGTCCAGGGCAATACCGATCCCTACGAGCAGTACTTC. Its translation is CASGLVQGNTDPYEQYF.

The rearrangement links TRBV2 to TRBJ1-4; 9 bases line up with TRBD1. This CDR3 is built from 15 residues. The trim removed 3 bases at V and 4 bases at J, leaving 3 bases unmatched. The germline gives CDR1 SNHLY, CDR2 FYNNEI. CDR3 protein: CASSETGGGNEKLFF. CDR3 nucleotide sequence: TGTGCCAGCAGTGAGACAGGGGGGGGTAATGAAAAACTGTTTTTT. The full variable domain, rest sourced from reference TRBV2 and TRBJ1-4, is EPEVTQTPSHQVTQMGQEVILRCVPISNHLYFYWYRQILGQKVEFLVSFYNNEISEKSEIFDDQFSVERPDGSNFTLKIRSTKLEDSAMYFCASSETGGGNEKLFFGSGTQLSVL.

This chain links TRBV30 with TRBJ2-3, with 9 bases identical to TRBD1. V was pared by 4 bases and J by 0 bases, with 11 bases of the junction left unmatched. CDR1 and CDR2 from the germline V gene are GTSNPN and SVGIG (reference sequence). CDR3 length: 17 amino acids. The CDR3 DNA reads TGTGCCTGGACCCGACCGACAGGGGGGGCTAGCACAGATACGCAGTATTTT. Protein: CAWTRPTGGASTDTQYF.

A remark on this clone: One end of the junction varies from germline; a read error may be responsible. The chain recombines TRBV5-6 with TRBJ2-1; D is uncertain. The CDR3 extends over 11 amino acids. Germline V gene sequence: CDR1 SGHDT, CDR2 YYEEEE. CDR3 sequence: CASSLGLMAVF. CDR3 nucleotide sequence: TGTGCCAGCAGCTTGGGGCTTATGGCGGTCTTC.

The chain links TRBV6-1 to TRBJ1-2; TRBD1 agrees at 7 bases. V lost 8 bases and J lost 4; bases outside the gene matches: 10. This CDR3 comprises 14 residues. Germline CDR1 MNHNS, CDR2 SASEGT. The CDR3 region is CASHRQGLVYGYTF. Here the CDR3 DNA reads TGTGCCAGCCACCGACAGGGACTCGTCTATGGCTACACCTTC.